The 17 T cell receptor beta chains below come from one sample, sequenced in a study of blood T cell repertoires in COVID-19 (dated by TCRdb to about 2020). Libraries were built with the immunoSEQ multiplex PCR assay. TCRdb's version of the immuneACCESS table is confined to in-frame rearrangements and falls short of the full clone set. An unresolved V gene accounts for under half of the shortfall where checked; the remainder is of unknown origin. This sample has approximately 100,000 clones in its table, and more than 75% of those were observed once. The ten largest clones capture 11% of the sample. The sample comprised peripheral blood. These receptors all come from a woman in her twenties or thirties with acute or convalescent COVID-19.

The chain combines TRBV12-3 or TRBV12-4 with TRBJ2-7; 9 bases align to TRBD1. This CDR3 has 13 amino acids. V lost 6 bases to trimming and J lost 3 bases; unmatched junction nucleotides: 3. CDR3 DNA sequence: TGTGCCAGCAGACAGGGGGCTGACTACGAGCAGTACTTC. The encoded protein is CASRQGADYEQYF.

The CDR3 region has the DNA TGTGCCAGCACGGGGAACTACGAGCAGTACTTC. This sequence encodes CASTGNYEQYF. V and J are TRBV28 and TRBJ2-7; a weak D match, TRBD2 (5 bases). The CDR3 sequence is 11 residues long. CDR1 and CDR2 (germline): MDHEN, SYDVKM. The germline V and J ends were trimmed by 7 bases and 3 bases, with 7 bases remaining between them.

V gene TRBV27 combines with J gene TRBJ2-1; 14 bases map to TRBD2. The CDR3 is 17 amino acids. The V and J ends lost 2 bases and 8 bases, in that order; junction bases with no gene match: 8. The germline V gene encodes CDR1 MNHEY and CDR2 SMNVEV (reference sequence). The CDR3 coding sequence is TGTGCCAGCAGTTTAAGGTTGGGGACTAGCGGGGGCGATGAGCAGTTCTTC. Translating it yields CASSLRLGTSGGDEQFF.

In its sample, this clone was seen once. The chain uses TRBV7-3 and TRBJ2-3; 7 bases line up with TRBD2. The CDR3 length is 16 residues. Germline V gene data show CDR1 as SGHTA and CDR2 as FQGTGA. The ends lost 2 bases at V and 3 bases at J; junction bases unmatched: 8. The CDR3 DNA is TGTGCCAGCAGCTTACGACCGGGGGGATCGACAGATACGCAGTATTTT. This codes for CASSLRPGGSTDTQYF.

The V gene is TRBV19, the J gene TRBJ2-3, with D hard to call. CDR1 LNHDA and CDR2 SQIVND come from the germline V gene (reference sequence). The ends were cut back, 4 bases at V and 6 bases at J, with 8 bases in the middle. The CDR3 runs 12 residues. The CDR3 DNA is TGTGCCAGTAGTAGGCTTTCCGATACGCAGTATTTT. Encoded protein: CASSRLSDTQYF.

V is TRBV19 and J is TRBJ1-3; no reliable D call. The CDR3 length is 17 residues. Germline lookup yields CDR1 LNHDA and CDR2 SQIVND (reference sequence). V shed 4 bases and J shed 0 bases, with 16 bases lying between them. CDR3 loop: CASSTTSTRGSGNTIYF. The DNA of the CDR3 is TGTGCCAGTAGTACGACCTCTACCCGGGGCTCTGGAAACACCATATATTTT.

The rearrangement joins TRBV27 to TRBJ2-7; 9 nucleotides agree with TRBD1. The trim removed 5 bases at V and 1 base at J, leaving 6 bases unmatched. CDR1 is MNHEY, CDR2 SMNVEV, per germline (reference sequence). The length of the CDR3 is 15 residues. The CDR3 spells CASSITGGESYEQYF. The CDR3 coding sequence is TGTGCCAGCAGTATAACAGGGGGCGAGTCCTACGAGCAGTACTTC.

CDR3: CAWSRDRGEKLFF. DNA for the CDR3: TGTGCCTGGAGTAGGGACAGGGGTGAAAAACTGTTTTTT. V is TRBV30 and J is TRBJ1-4; TRBD1 matches 10 bases. The CDR3 is 13 amino acids. Unmatched junction bases numbered 1, after V lost 2 bases and J lost 7 bases. Germline loops: CDR1 GTSNPN, CDR2 SVGIG (reference sequence).

A few counts support this clone. The chain combines TRBV27 with TRBJ1-2, with 7 nucleotides matching TRBD1. The V segment lost 5 bases and the J segment 0 bases; nucleotides outside the gene matches: 6. The CDR3 totals 15 residues. The V gene's germline CDR1 is MNHEY and CDR2 SMNVEV (reference sequence). CDR3 coding DNA: TGTGCCAGCAGTCAAGGGGGCGCAACTAACTATGGCTACACCTTC. It yields the protein CASSQGGATNYGYTF.

The chain joins TRBV19 to TRBJ2-2, with a possible D match to TRBD2 (6 bases). Trimming cost V 4 bases and J 7 bases, with 19 bases left between them. The CDR3 covers 16 residues. Germline V gene sequence: CDR1 LNHDA, CDR2 SQIVND (reference sequence). The CDR3 protein is CASSTTAYTGGGELFF. The CDR3 region has the DNA TGTGCCAGTAGTACAACGGCCTACACCGGGGGCGGGGAGCTGTTTTTT.

This clone has just a few counts. The chain recombines TRBV30 with TRBJ2-5; 11 bases are a match to TRBD1. The CDR3 covers 13 residues. With V trimmed by 5 bases and J by 5 bases, 4 bases remained unmatched. Germline values: CDR1 GTSNPN, CDR2 SVGIG (reference sequence). For the CDR3, the DNA is TGTGCCTGGGGCCGGGACAGGGGGGAGACCCAGTACTTC. Its translation is CAWGRDRGETQYF. Full variable domain (outside the CDR3, taken from reference TRBV30 and TRBJ2-5): SQTIHQWPATLVQPVGSPLSLECTVEGTSNPNLYWYRQAAGRGLQLLFYSVGIGQISSEVPQNLSASRPQDRQFILSSKKLLLSDSGFYLCAWGRDRGETQYFGPGTRLLVL.

V usage is TRBV12-3 or TRBV12-4 and J usage is TRBJ2-7, with a possible D match to TRBD1 (5 bases). Between the trimmed V and J ends, which lost 4 bases and 7 bases, there was a span of 8 bases. The CDR3 is made up of 11 amino acids. Written as DNA, the CDR3 is TGTGCCAGCAGTTACAACAGGGAGCAGTACTTC. Translated: CASSYNREQYF.

The chain joins TRBV29-1 to TRBJ2-3; unclear D gene. V lost 1 base, J lost 2 bases, and 25 bases lay in between. Germline V gives CDR1 SQVTM, CDR2 ANQGSEA. This CDR3 is 19 amino acids long. CDR3 in DNA: TGCAGCGTTGAAGCGCAACCTCCCGCGGCGGCCCTTCTCACAGATACGCAGTATTTT. Amino acids: CSVEAQPPAAALLTDTQYF.

This chain connects TRBV15 to TRBJ2-6, with 7 bases matching TRBD1. The germline CDR1 and CDR2 sequences are LNHNV and YYDKDF (reference sequence). V lost 5 bases, J lost 0 bases, and 7 bases stayed unmatched. The CDR3 is 17 amino acids. CDR3 loop: CATSAHTGDSGANVLTF. The CDR3 DNA is TGTGCCACCAGCGCCCACACAGGGGACTCTGGGGCCAACGTCCTGACTTTC.

The chain links TRBV10-1 to TRBJ1-1; tentatively, D is TRBD1 (5 bases). There are 13 residues in the CDR3. Germline values: CDR1 WNHNN, CDR2 SYGVQD (reference sequence). The V gene lost 4 bases and the J gene lost 11 bases, with 17 bases spanning the gap. CDR3 DNA sequence: TGCGCCAGCAGTGCTACGGGACTTTTAGATGCTTTCTTT. The encoded protein is CASSATGLLDAFF.

V and J are TRBV1 and TRBJ2-2; the D call TRBD1 from the table was never checked on the DNA. TRBV1 is given as a pseudogene. The length of the CDR3 is 17 residues. In DNA, the CDR3 is TGCACCAGCAGCCAAGTCAAACAGGGGCCCAACACCGGGGAGCTGTTTTTT. Its translation: CTSSQVKQGPNTGELFF.

CDR3 in amino acids: CASSPGGNGYTF. CDR3 sequence (DNA): TGTGCCAGCAGCCCAGGGGGTAATGGCTACACCTTC. The V call is TRBV12-3 or TRBV12-4, the J call TRBJ1-2; 7 bases fit TRBD1. V dropped 6 bases and J dropped 6; count of bases not matched to a gene: 4. This CDR3 region has 12 residues.